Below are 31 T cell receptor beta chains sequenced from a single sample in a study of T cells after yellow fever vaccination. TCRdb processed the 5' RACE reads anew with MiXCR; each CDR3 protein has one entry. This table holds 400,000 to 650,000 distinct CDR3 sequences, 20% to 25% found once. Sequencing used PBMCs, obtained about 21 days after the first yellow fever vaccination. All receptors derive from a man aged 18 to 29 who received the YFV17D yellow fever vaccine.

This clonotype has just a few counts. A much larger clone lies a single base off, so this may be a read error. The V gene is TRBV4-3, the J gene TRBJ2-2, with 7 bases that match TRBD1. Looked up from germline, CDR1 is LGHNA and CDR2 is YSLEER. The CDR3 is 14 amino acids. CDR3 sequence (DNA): TGCGCCAGCAGCCTGACAGGGAACATCGGGGAGCTGTTTTTT. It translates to CASSLTGNIGELFF.

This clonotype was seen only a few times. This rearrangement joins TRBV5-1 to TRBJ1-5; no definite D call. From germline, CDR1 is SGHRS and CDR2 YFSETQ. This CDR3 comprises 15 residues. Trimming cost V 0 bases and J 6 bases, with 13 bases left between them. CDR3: CASSLGVASGQPQHF. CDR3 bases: TGCGCCAGCAGCTTGGGGGTCGCCAGCGGTCAGCCCCAGCATTTT. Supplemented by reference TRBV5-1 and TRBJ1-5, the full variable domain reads KAGVTQTPRYLIKTRGQQVTLSCSPISGHRSVSWYQQTPGQGLQFLFEYFSETQRNKGNFPGRFSGRQFSNSRSEMNVSTLELGDSALYLCASSLGVASGQPQHFGDGTRLSIL.

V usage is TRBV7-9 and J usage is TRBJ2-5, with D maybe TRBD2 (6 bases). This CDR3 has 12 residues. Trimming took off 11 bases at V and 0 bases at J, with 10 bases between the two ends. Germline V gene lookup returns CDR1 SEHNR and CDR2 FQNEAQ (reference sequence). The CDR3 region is CAGDSYQETQYF. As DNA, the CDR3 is TGTGCCGGGGACTCGTACCAAGAGACCCAGTACTTC.

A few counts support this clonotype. The CDR3 DNA reads as TGCGCCAGCAGCTTGAACAGGCCGAACACTGAAGCTTTCTTT. Translated: CASSLNRPNTEAFF. The chain employs TRBV5-1 and TRBJ1-1; possibly TRBD1 for D (5 bases). CDR3 length: 14 amino acids. Germline V gene data show CDR1 as SGHRS and CDR2 as YFSETQ. V lost 1 base and J 1 base, leaving 8 bases between the germline ends. The entire variable domain, with the rest obtained from reference TRBV5-1 and TRBJ1-1, is as follows: KAGVTQTPRYLIKTRGQQVTLSCSPISGHRSVSWYQQTPGQGLQFLFEYFSETQRNKGNFPGRFSGRQFSNSRSEMNVSTLELGDSALYLCASSLNRPNTEAFFGQGTRLTVV.

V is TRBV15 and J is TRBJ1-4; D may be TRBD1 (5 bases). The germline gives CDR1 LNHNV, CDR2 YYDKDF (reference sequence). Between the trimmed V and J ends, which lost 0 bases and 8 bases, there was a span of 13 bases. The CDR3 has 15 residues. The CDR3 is CATSREGREGEKLFF. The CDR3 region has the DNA TGTGCCACCAGCAGAGAAGGCAGGGAGGGCGAAAAACTGTTTTTT.

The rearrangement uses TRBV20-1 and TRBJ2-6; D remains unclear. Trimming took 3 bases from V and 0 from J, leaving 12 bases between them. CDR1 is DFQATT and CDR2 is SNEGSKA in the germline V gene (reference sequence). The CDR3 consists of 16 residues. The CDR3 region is CSASGQTPSGANVLTF. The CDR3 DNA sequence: TGCAGTGCTAGTGGGCAGACTCCCTCTGGGGCCAACGTCCTGACTTTC.

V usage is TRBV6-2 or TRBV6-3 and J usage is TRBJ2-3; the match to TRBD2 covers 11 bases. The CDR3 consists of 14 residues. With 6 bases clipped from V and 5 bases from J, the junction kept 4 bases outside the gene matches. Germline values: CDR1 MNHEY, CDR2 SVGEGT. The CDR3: CASRLAGGQDTQYF. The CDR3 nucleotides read TGTGCCAGCAGATTAGCGGGGGGGCAAGATACGCAGTATTTT.

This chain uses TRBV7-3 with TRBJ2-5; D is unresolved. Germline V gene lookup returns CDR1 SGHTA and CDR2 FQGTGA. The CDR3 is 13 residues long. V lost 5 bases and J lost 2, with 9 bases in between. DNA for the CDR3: TGTGCCAGCAGCACCATGCCGCAAGAGACCCAGTACTTC. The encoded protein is CASSTMPQETQYF.

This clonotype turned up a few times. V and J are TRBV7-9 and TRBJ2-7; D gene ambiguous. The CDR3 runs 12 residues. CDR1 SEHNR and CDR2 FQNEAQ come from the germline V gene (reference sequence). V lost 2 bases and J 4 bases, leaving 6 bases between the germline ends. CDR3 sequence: CASSLFQYEQYF. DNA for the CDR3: TGTGCCAGCAGCTTATTCCAGTACGAGCAGTACTTC.

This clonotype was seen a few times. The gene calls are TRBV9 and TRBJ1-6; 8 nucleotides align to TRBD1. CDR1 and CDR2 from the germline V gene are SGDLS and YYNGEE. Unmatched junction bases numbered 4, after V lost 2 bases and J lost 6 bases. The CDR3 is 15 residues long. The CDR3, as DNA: TGTGCCAGCAGCGTGAAGGGACAGGTTAATTCACCCCTCCACTTT. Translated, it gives CASSVKGQVNSPLHF.

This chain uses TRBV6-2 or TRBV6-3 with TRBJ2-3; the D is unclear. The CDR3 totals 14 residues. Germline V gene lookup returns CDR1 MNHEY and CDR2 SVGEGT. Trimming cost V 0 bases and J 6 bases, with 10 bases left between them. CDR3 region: CASSYSVQQDTQYF. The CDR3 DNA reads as TGTGCCAGCAGTTACTCGGTCCAGCAGGATACGCAGTATTTT.

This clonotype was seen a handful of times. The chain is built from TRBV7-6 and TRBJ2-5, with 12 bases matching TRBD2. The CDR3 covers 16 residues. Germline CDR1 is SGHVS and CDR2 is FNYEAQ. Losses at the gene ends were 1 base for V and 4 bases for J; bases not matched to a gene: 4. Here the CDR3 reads CASSLELAGGGETQYF. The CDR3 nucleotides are TGTGCCAGCAGCTTAGAACTAGCGGGGGGCGGAGAGACCCAGTACTTC.

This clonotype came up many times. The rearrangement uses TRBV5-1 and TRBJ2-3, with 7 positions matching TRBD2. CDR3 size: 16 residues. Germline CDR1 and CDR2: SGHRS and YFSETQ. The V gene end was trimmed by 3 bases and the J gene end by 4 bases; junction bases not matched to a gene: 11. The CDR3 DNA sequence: TGCGCCAGCAGCTCAAGGACTAGTGGGCTGCCAGATACGCAGTATTTT. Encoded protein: CASSSRTSGLPDTQYF.

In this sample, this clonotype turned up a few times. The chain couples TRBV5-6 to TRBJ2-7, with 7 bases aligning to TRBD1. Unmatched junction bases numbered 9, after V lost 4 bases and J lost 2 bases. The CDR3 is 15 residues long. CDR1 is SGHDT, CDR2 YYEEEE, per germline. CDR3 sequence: CASSRTGTETYEQYV. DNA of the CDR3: TGTGCCAGCAGCCGCACCGGGACAGAGACCTACGAGCAGTACGTC.

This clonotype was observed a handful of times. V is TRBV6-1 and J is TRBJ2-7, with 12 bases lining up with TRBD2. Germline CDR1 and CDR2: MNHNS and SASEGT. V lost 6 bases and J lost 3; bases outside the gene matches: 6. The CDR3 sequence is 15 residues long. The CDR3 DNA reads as TGTGCCAGCAGCAATGGACTAGCGGGGATCTACGAGCAGTACTTC. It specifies CASSNGLAGIYEQYF.

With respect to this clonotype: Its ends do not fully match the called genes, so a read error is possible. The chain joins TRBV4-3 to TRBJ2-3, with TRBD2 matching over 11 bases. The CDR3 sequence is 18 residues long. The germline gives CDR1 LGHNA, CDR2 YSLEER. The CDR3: CASSQDLTSGGYTDAQYF. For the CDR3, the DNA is TGCGCCAGCAGCCAAGATCTAACTAGCGGGGGATACACAGATGCGCAGTATTTT.

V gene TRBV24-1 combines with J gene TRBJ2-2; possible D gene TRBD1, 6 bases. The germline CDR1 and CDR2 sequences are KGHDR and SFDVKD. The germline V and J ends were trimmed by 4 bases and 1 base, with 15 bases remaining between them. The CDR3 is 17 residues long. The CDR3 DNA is TGTGCCACCAGTGACGGAATCCGGGACATGAACACCGGGGAGCTGTTTTTT. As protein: CATSDGIRDMNTGELFF.

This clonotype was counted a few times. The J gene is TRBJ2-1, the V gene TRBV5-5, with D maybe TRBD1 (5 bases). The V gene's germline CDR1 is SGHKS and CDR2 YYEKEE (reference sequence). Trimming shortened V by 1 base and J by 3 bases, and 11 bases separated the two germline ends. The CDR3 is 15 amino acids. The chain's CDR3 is CASSLWAQVYNEQFF. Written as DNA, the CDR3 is TGTGCCAGCAGCTTGTGGGCACAGGTCTACAATGAGCAGTTCTTC.

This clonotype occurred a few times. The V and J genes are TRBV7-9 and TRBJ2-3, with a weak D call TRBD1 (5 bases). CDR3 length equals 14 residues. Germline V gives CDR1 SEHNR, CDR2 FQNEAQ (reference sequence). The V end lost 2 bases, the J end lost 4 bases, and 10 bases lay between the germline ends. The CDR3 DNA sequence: TGTGCCAGCAGCTTATTAGGGGTCCCAGATACGCAGTATTTT. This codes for CASSLLGVPDTQYF.

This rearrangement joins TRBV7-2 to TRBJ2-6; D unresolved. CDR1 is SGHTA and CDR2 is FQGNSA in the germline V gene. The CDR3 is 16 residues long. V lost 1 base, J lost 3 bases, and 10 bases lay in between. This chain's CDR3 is CASSLVAGVGANVLTF. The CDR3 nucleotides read TGTGCCAGCAGCTTAGTTGCTGGGGTTGGGGCCAACGTCCTGACTTTC.

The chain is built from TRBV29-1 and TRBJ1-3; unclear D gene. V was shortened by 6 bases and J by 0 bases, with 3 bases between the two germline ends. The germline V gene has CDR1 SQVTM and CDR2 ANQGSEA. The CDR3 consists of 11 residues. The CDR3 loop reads CSVASGNTIYF. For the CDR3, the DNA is TGCAGCGTCGCCTCTGGAAACACCATATATTTT.

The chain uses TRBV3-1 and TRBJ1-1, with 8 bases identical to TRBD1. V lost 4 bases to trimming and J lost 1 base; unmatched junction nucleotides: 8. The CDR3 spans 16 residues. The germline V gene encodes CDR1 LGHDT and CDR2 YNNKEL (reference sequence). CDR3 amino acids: CASSPRTGLGNTEAFF. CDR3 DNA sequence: TGTGCCAGCAGCCCGAGGACAGGGTTGGGGAACACTGAAGCTTTCTTT.

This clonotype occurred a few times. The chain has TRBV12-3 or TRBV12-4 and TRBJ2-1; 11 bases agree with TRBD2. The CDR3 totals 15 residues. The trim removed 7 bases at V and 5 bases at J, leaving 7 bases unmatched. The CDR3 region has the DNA TGTGCCAGCACTTTGACTAGCGGGGTCCACAATGAGCAGTTCTTC. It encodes CASTLTSGVHNEQFF.

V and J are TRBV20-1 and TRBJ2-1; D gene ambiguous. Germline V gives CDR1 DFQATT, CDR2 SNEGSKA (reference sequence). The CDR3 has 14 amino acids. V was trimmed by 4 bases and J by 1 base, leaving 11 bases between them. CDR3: CSATGRYSYNEQFF. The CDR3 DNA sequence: TGCAGTGCTACGGGCCGCTATTCCTACAATGAGCAGTTCTTC.

This CDR3 reads CSAQIGGPTGEQYV. The CDR3 DNA reads TGCAGTGCCCAAATAGGGGGCCCGACGGGCGAGCAGTACGTC. The chain recombines TRBV20-1 with TRBJ2-7, with 7 bases that match TRBD1. The CDR3 extends over 14 amino acids. Trimming removed 6 bases from V and 6 bases from J; junction bases left unmatched: 14. Germline V CDR1 and CDR2: DFQATT, SNEGSKA (reference sequence).

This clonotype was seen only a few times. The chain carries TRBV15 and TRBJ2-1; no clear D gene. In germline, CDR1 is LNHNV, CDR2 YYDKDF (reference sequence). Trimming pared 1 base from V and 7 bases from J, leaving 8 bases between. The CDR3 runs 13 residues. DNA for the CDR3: TGTGCCACCAGCAGAGCTGCCCCAAATGAGCAGTTCTTC. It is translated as CATSRAAPNEQFF.

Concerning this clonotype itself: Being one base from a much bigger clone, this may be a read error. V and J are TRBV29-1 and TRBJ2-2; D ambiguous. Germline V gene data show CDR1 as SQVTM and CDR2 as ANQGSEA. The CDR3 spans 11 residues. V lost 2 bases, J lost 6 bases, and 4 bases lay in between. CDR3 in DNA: TGCAGCGTTGAAATGGCCGGGGAGCTGTTTTTT. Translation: CSVEMAGELFF.

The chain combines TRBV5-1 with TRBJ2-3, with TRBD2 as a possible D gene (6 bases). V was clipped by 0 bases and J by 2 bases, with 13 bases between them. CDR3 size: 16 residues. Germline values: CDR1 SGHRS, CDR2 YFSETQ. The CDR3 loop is CASSLEGGGITDTQYF. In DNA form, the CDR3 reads TGCGCCAGCAGCTTGGAGGGTGGCGGGATCACAGATACGCAGTATTTT.

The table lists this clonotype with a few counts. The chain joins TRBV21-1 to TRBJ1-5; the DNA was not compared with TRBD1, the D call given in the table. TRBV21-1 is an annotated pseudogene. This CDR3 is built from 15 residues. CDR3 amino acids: CASSLKGVSNQPQHF. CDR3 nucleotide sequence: TGTGCCAGCAGCCTCAAGGGGGTGAGCAATCAGCCCCAGCATTTT.

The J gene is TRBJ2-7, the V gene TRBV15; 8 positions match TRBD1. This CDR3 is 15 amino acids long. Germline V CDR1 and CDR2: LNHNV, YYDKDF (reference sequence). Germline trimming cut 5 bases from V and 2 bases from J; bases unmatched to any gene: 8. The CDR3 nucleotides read TGTGCCACCAGCTTCCGGACAGGGCTTACCTACGAGCAGTACTTC. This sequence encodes CATSFRTGLTYEQYF.

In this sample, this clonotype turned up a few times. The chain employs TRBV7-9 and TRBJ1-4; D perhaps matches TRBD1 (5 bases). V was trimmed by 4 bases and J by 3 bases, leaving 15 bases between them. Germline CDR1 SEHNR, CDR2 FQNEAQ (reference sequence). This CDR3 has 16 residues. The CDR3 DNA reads TGTGCCAGCAGCTCCCTCTCCGGAGGGGCTAATGAAAAACTGTTTTTT. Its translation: CASSSLSGGANEKLFF.